These 3 T cell receptor beta chains share one sample of origin, sequenced in a study of technical replicates of blood from several donors. Here immunoSEQ multiplex PCR was the method, and the copy in TCRdb shows in-frame clones only, minus some. The sample has under 90,000 clones; 98% are singletons. What was sequenced was T cells isolated from PBMCs. The receptors shown here come from a human donor in good health.

Comment on this clone: The same CDR3 can be traced to other DNA sequences in this sample. V and J are TRBV28 and TRBJ2-7; D remains ambiguous. Germline V CDR1 and CDR2: MDHEN, SYDVKM. The CDR3 runs 12 residues. Deletions cut 2 bases from V and 4 bases from J, with 6 bases between. The CDR3 region is CASSLAGYEQYF. The CDR3 nucleotides are TGTGCCAGCAGTTTAGCAGGTTACGAGCAGTACTTC.

This rearrangement joins TRBV19 to TRBJ2-7; 7 positions agree with TRBD1. The V and J ends lost 4 bases and 1 base, in that order; junction bases with no gene match: 7. Germline CDR1 and CDR2: LNHDA and SQIVND (reference sequence). The CDR3 sequence is 15 residues long. The CDR3 protein is CASSTTGARSYEQYF. The CDR3 coding sequence is TGTGCCAGTAGTACCACAGGGGCGCGGTCCTACGAGCAGTACTTC.

The gene calls are TRBV29-1 and TRBJ1-1, with D possibly being TRBD1 (6 bases). Germline V CDR1 and CDR2: SQVTM, ANQGSEA. Trimming removed 6 bases from V and 0 bases from J, with 11 bases in between. CDR3 length: 13 amino acids. CDR3 bases: TGCAGCGTCATGGACAGATTGAACACTGAAGCTTTCTTT. As protein: CSVMDRLNTEAFF. Full variable domain (outside the CDR3, taken from reference TRBV29-1 and TRBJ1-1): SAVISQKPSRDICQRGTSLTIQCQVDSQVTMMFWYRQQPGQSLTLIATANQGSEATYESGFVIDKFPISRPNLTFSTLTVSNMSPEDSSIYLCSVMDRLNTEAFFGQGTRLTVV.